Presented here are 28 T cell receptor beta chains from one specimen sequenced in a study of blood T cell repertoires in COVID-19. The table came from immunoSEQ multiplex PCR; TCRdb's copy has only in-frame clones and leaves some out. Of more than 95,000 clones in the sample, 75% to 85% were seen once. The material sequenced was peripheral blood. Receptor source: a man between 60 and 75 years old with acute or convalescent COVID-19.

The chain combines TRBV18 with TRBJ2-1, with a tentative D call TRBD1 (6 bases). V was shortened by 3 bases and J by 4 bases, with 13 bases between the two germline ends. The CDR3 is 15 residues long. Germline CDR1 KGHSH, CDR2 LQKENI. DNA for the CDR3: TGTGCCAGCTCACCCGGACCCGGACAGTACAATGAGCAGTTCTTC. Protein: CASSPGPGQYNEQFF.

V usage is TRBV6-4 and J usage is TRBJ1-1; D not resolved. This CDR3 is 13 amino acids long. V was pared by 3 bases and J by 1 base, with 6 bases between. Germline values: CDR1 MRHNA, CDR2 SNTAGT. CDR3 sequence reads: CASSEQRNTEAFF. The CDR3 DNA follows: TGTGCCAGCAGTGAACAGAGGAACACTGAAGCTTTCTTT.

This rearrangement joins TRBV6-6 to TRBJ1-1; D is unresolved. The length of the CDR3 is 14 residues. The V end was cut by 4 bases, the J end by 3 bases, with 12 bases between. The germline V gene has CDR1 MNHNY and CDR2 SVGAGI (reference sequence). The CDR3 coding sequence is TGTGCCAGCAGTTCCCCCCCCGAGGACACTGAAGCTTTCTTT. Residues: CASSSPPEDTEAFF.

V is TRBV5-1 and J is TRBJ1-3, with a tentative D call TRBD1 (5 bases). The CDR3 is 17 amino acids. The germline V and J ends were trimmed by 0 bases and 0 bases, with 13 bases remaining between them. CDR1 and CDR2 from the germline V gene are SGHRS and YFSETQ. The CDR3 nucleotides read TGCGCCAGCAGCTTGGATCCAGGGTTACACTCTGGAAACACCATATATTTT. Its translation: CASSLDPGLHSGNTIYF.

The chain recombines TRBV5-1 with TRBJ1-2; TRBD1 agrees at 8 bases. The CDR3 spans 14 residues. From germline, CDR1 is SGHRS and CDR2 YFSETQ. The V gene end was trimmed by 4 bases and the J gene end by 5 bases; junction bases not matched to a gene: 7. CDR3 bases: TGCGCCAGCAGCGTGAGGTGGACAGGGTATGGCTACACCTTC. Amino acid sequence: CASSVRWTGYGYTF.

The rearrangement links TRBV6-5 to TRBJ1-2, with 7 bases that match TRBD1. V trimming: 7 bases; J trimming: 8 bases; junction bases outside the gene matches: 16. CDR3 length: 15 residues. The germline V gene encodes CDR1 MNHEY and CDR2 SVGAGI. CDR3 DNA: TGTGCCAGCAAGATAACAGGGGTCGTTTCGGGAGGCTACACCTTC. Encoded protein: CASKITGVVSGGYTF.

This clone has more than one count but fewer than ten. The chain is built from TRBV13 and TRBJ1-1; D may be TRBD1 (6 bases). With 2 bases removed from V and 5 bases from J, the gap between germline ends came to 12 bases. The germline gives CDR1 PRHDT, CDR2 FYEKMQ (reference sequence). CDR3 size: 14 residues. The CDR3 nucleotides are TGTGCCAGCAGCTTAACAGGGAGAGCAACTGAAGCTTTCTTT. Its protein is CASSLTGRATEAFF.

The chain recombines TRBV9 with TRBJ2-6; tentatively, D is TRBD1 (6 bases). The CDR3 consists of 14 residues. The V end was cut by 5 bases, the J end by 1 base, with 7 bases between. Germline values: CDR1 SGDLS, CDR2 YYNGEE. For the CDR3, the DNA is TGTGCCAGCAGGAGGGGGTCTGGGGCCAACGTCCTGACTTTC. Protein product: CASRRGSGANVLTF.

The chain couples TRBV6-5 to TRBJ1-1, with 9 bases aligning to TRBD1. Per germline, CDR1 MNHEY and CDR2 SVGAGI. The CDR3 spans 14 residues. After removal of 5 bases from V and 13 bases from J, the junction contained 14 bases not matched to a gene. CDR3 loop: CASSPGTGSLSDFF. CDR3 DNA: TGTGCCAGCAGTCCCGGGACAGGGTCTTTGTCGGATTTCTTT.

This chain connects TRBV5-1 to TRBJ2-5; D ambiguous. V lost 1 base, J lost 5 bases, and 9 bases lay in between. This CDR3 has 13 residues. CDR1 and CDR2 from the germline V gene are SGHRS and YFSETQ. The CDR3 DNA sequence: TGCGCCAGCAGCTTGTTAGAACGGGAGACCCAGTACTTC. Encoded protein: CASSLLERETQYF.

The V call is TRBV3-1 (or the pseudogene TRBV3-2), the J call TRBJ2-5; D is perhaps TRBD2 (6 bases). CDR1 LGHDT and CDR2 YNNKEL come from the germline V gene (reference sequence). Trimming stripped 4 bases from V and 5 bases from J, with 17 bases between. The CDR3 length is 15 residues. This chain's CDR3 is CASSPRGKQEETQYF. The CDR3 DNA reads TGTGCCAGCAGCCCTCGCGGGAAGCAGGAGGAGACCCAGTACTTC.

The CDR3 DNA is TGTGCCAGCAGTGAGATGGCGGGGGGCACCGGGGAGCTGTTTTTT. Translation: CASSEMAGGTGELFF. The chain couples TRBV6-1 to TRBJ2-2, with 8 bases that match TRBD2. J lost 4 bases, V lost 3 bases, and 4 bases had no gene match. Germline values: CDR1 MNHNS, CDR2 SASEGT. This CDR3 is built from 15 residues.

J is TRBJ2-2 and V is TRBV27; tentative D call: TRBD1 (6 bases). V was shortened by 2 bases and J by 7 bases, with 11 bases between the two germline ends. The CDR3 extends over 14 amino acids. Germline V gene sequence: CDR1 MNHEY, CDR2 SMNVEV (reference sequence). Here the CDR3 DNA reads TGTGCCAGCAGTTTACTCTCGACAGGCGGGGAGCTGTTTTTT. Amino acids: CASSLLSTGGELFF.

J is TRBJ1-2 and V is TRBV30, with 11 bases lining up with TRBD1. The V gene end was trimmed by 4 bases and the J gene end by 8 bases; junction bases not matched to a gene: 3. The CDR3 runs 12 residues. Germline-derived CDR1 and CDR2 are GTSNPN and SVGIG (reference sequence). This CDR3 is CAWNRDRGGYTF. Written as DNA, the CDR3 is TGTGCCTGGAATCGGGACAGGGGGGGCTACACCTTC.

The table lists this clone with a few counts. The chain has TRBV27 and TRBJ2-3; 7 nucleotides line up with TRBD1. J was trimmed by 0 bases and V by 5 bases; bases with no gene match: 11. Germline-derived CDR1 and CDR2 are MNHEY and SMNVEV (reference sequence). CDR3 length: 17 amino acids. CDR3 nucleotides: TGTGCCAGCAGTCCGACAGGGAAGATGAGGAGCACAGATACGCAGTATTTT. This encodes CASSPTGKMRSTDTQYF.

The chain employs TRBV6-5 and TRBJ2-5; maybe TRBD2 (5 bases). The germline V and J ends were trimmed by 5 bases and 2 bases, with 9 bases remaining between them. The germline CDR1 and CDR2 sequences are MNHEY and SVGAGI. The CDR3 is made up of 13 amino acids. CDR3 DNA sequence: TGTGCCAGCAGTCTCCGACTACAAGAGACCCAGTACTTC. Its protein product is CASSLRLQETQYF.

CDR3 DNA: TGTGCCAGCAGCCCTGGGGCTAGCGGGACTAATGAGCAGTTCTTC. This codes for CASSPGASGTNEQFF. The rearrangement uses TRBV7-8 and TRBJ2-1, with 9 bases that match TRBD2. This CDR3 spans 15 amino acids. After removal of 5 bases from V and 7 bases from J, the junction contained 9 bases not matched to a gene. Germline loops: CDR1 SGHVS, CDR2 FQNEAQ. Based on the CDR3 plus reference TRBV7-8 and TRBJ2-1, the full variable domain is GAGVSQSPRYKVAKRGQDVALRCDPISGHVSLFWYQQALGQGPEFLTYFQNEAQLDKSGLPSDRFFAERPEGSVSTLKIQRTQQEDSAVYLCASSPGASGTNEQFFGPGTRLTVL.

The chain employs TRBV4-3 and TRBJ2-2; perhaps TRBD1 as D (6 bases). Germline V gives CDR1 LGHNA, CDR2 YSLEER. V shed 4 bases and J shed 0 bases, with 9 bases lying between them. The CDR3 sequence is 15 residues long. The CDR3 DNA follows: TGCGCCAGCAGCCCCGGGGACACGAACACCGGGGAGCTGTTTTTT. It encodes CASSPGDTNTGELFF.

Comments on this clone: With a much larger clone just one base away, this may be a read error. Other DNA sequences within the sample encode an identical CDR3. The rearrangement links TRBV7-9 to TRBJ1-2, with a possible D match to TRBD1 (6 bases). In germline, CDR1 is SEHNR, CDR2 FQNEAQ (reference sequence). CDR3 length: 16 amino acids. The CDR3 DNA sequence: TGTGCCAGTAGCTTCCCGGTCAGGGGTCGAGACTATGGCTACACCTTC. Residues: CASSFPVRGRDYGYTF.

The rearrangement links TRBV7-2 to TRBJ2-1; TRBD1 might be the D (6 bases). CDR3 length: 16 residues. V lost 6 bases, J lost 0 bases, and 15 bases lay in between. CDR1 and CDR2 (germline): SGHTA, FQGNSA. The CDR3 region is CASRQRGSSSYNEQFF. The CDR3 coding sequence is TGTGCCAGCAGGCAAAGGGGGTCTAGCTCCTACAATGAGCAGTTCTTC.

This clone was found a few times. The chain employs TRBV7-2 and TRBJ2-6, with D possibly matching TRBD1 (6 bases). The germline CDR1 and CDR2 sequences are SGHTA and FQGNSA. This CDR3 spans 15 amino acids. V lost 5 bases and J 1 base, leaving 9 bases between the germline ends. CDR3 sequence reads: CASSPQGSGANVLTF. Written as DNA, the CDR3 is TGTGCCAGCAGCCCACAGGGTTCTGGGGCCAACGTCCTGACTTTC.

The CDR3 here is CASSFAGGMNTEAFF. Written as DNA, the CDR3 is TGTGCCAGCAGTTTTGCGGGGGGAATGAACACTGAAGCTTTCTTT. The chain carries TRBV27 and TRBJ1-1, with D possibly matching TRBD1 (5 bases). The germline V and J ends were trimmed by 3 bases and 0 bases, with 11 bases remaining between them. CDR1 is MNHEY, CDR2 SMNVEV, per germline (reference sequence). The length of the CDR3 is 15 residues.

The chain has TRBV20-1 and TRBJ2-5; D gene ambiguous. Germline-derived CDR1 and CDR2 are DFQATT and SNEGSKA (reference sequence). The CDR3 has 10 amino acids. The germline V and J ends were trimmed by 7 bases and 4 bases, with 7 bases remaining between them. The CDR3 region is CSVRAETQYF. The CDR3 DNA follows: TGCAGTGTAAGAGCAGAGACCCAGTACTTC.

The rearrangement joins TRBV11-2 to TRBJ1-1; D is possibly TRBD1 (5 bases). The CDR3 spans 13 residues. Per germline, CDR1 SGHAT and CDR2 FQNNGV. V lost 0 bases, J lost 7 bases, and 9 bases lay in between. The CDR3 protein is CASSLEFTGEAFF. The CDR3 DNA reads as TGTGCCAGCAGCTTAGAATTCACAGGTGAAGCTTTCTTT.

This clone was seen a few times. The chain has TRBV12-3 or TRBV12-4 and TRBJ1-1; D may be TRBD1 (5 bases). This CDR3 region has 13 residues. With 5 bases removed from V and 5 bases from J, the gap between germline ends came to 12 bases. In nucleotides, the CDR3 is TGTGCCAGCAGTGCCAGGGTAGCAACTGAAGCTTTCTTT. Residues: CASSARVATEAFF.

This clone was found a few times. The V and J genes are TRBV6-4 and TRBJ1-6; TRBD1 aligns across 8 bases. The germline V gene encodes CDR1 MRHNA and CDR2 SNTAGT. The CDR3 consists of 13 residues. The trim removed 8 bases at V and 9 bases at J, leaving 6 bases unmatched. CDR3 sequence (DNA): TGTGCCAGCTCCCCACAGGGGGGTTCACCCCTCCACTTT. Its translation: CASSPQGGSPLHF.

The CDR3 sequence: CASSRKGQVQETQYF. Written as DNA, the CDR3 is TGTGCCAGCAGCCGAAAAGGACAGGTTCAAGAGACCCAGTACTTC. The V and J genes are TRBV7-9 and TRBJ2-5, with 7 bases matching TRBD1. With 5 bases clipped from V and 2 bases from J, the junction kept 8 bases outside the gene matches. The V gene's germline CDR1 is SEHNR and CDR2 FQNEAQ (reference sequence). The CDR3 has 15 amino acids. The full variable domain, its missing parts supplied by reference TRBV7-9 and TRBJ2-5, is DTGVSQNPRHKITKRGQNVTFRCDPISEHNRLYWYRQTLGQGPEFLTYFQNEAQLEKSRLLSDRFSAERPKGSFSTLEIQRTEQGDSAMYLCASSRKGQVQETQYFGPGTRLLVL.

The V gene is TRBV3-1 (or the pseudogene TRBV3-2), the J gene TRBJ1-2; D is uncertain. The germline gives CDR1 LGHDT, CDR2 YNNKEL (reference sequence). CDR3 length equals 14 residues. Trimming took off 3 bases at V and 2 bases at J, with 10 bases between the two ends. The CDR3 DNA follows: TGTGCCAGCAGCCATAGAGATTTAAACTATGGCTACACCTTC. This encodes CASSHRDLNYGYTF.